These T cell receptor beta chains were read from a single sample in a study of cytomegalovirus exposure and HLA in healthy donors. This table comes from immunoSEQ multiplex PCR, and its TCRdb copy is limited to in-frame clones, with some not included. This table has 200,000 or so clones, over 60% appearing once. Sequencing used PBMCs. The receptors shown here come from a man aged 18-30 years in good health and CMV-seronegative. Each CDR3 is given with its conserved first and last residue. D genes are given only for firm matches. For some rows the clone size is stated as once, few or many, or as a class when expanded; others skip it.

v_gene	d_gene	j_gene	abundance	CDR3nt	CDR3aa
TRBV29-1	.	TRBJ2-2	.	TGCAGCGTTGAGAGGGGCGACCGGGACTCCAGCTCCGGGGAGCTGTTTTTT	CSVERGDRDSSSGELFF
TRBV2	.	TRBJ2-2	.	TGTGCCAGCAGTGAGAAGGAGACCGGGGAGCTGTTTTTT	CASSEKETGELFF
TRBV14	TRBD2	TRBJ2-5	.	TGTGCCAGCAGCCCCGGGGGGTTTTGGGAGACCCAGTACTTC	CASSPGGFWETQYF
TRBV6-5	.	TRBJ2-7	.	TGTGCCAGCAGTCGACTGGGCTACGAGCAGTACTTC	CASSRLGYEQYF
TRBV25-1	TRBD2	TRBJ2-7	.	TGTGCCAGCAGTGAATCAGGCGGGAGGGCCGCCGAGCAGTACTTC	CASSESGGRAAEQYF
TRBV11-2	.	TRBJ2-5	.	TGTGCCAGCAGCTTAGGCCCGGCCAGGGGAGAGACCCAGTACTTC	CASSLGPARGETQYF
TRBV10-3	.	TRBJ1-2	.	TGTGCCAGCGGCCTAGAGACGGCGAACTATGGCTACACCTTC	CASGLETANYGYTF
TRBV29-1	TRBD1	TRBJ2-2	.	TGCAGCGTTGTTCCGGGACAGGGGAACACCGGGGAGCTGTTTTTT	CSVVPGQGNTGELFF
TRBV6-5	.	TRBJ1-1	few	TGTGCCAGCAACCCTAGGTCGGGGTTGGCCACTGAAGCTTTCTTT	CASNPRSGLATEAFF
TRBV7-9	.	TRBJ1-2	.	TGTTCCAGCAGCCCCGGACAGAACTGGGGCTACACCTTC	CSSSPGQNWGYTF
TRBV10-3	.	TRBJ2-3	few	TGTGCCATCAGTGAAAGGACAGTGGGCTTCGATACGCAGTATTTT	CAISERTVGFDTQYF
TRBV5-1	TRBD1	TRBJ1-1	.	TGCGCCAGCAGGACAGGGCATGGTTCGGACACTGAAGCTTTCTTT	CASRTGHGSDTEAFF
TRBV7-6	.	TRBJ1-1	.	TGTGCCAGCAGACCCTCGACAGGCCTTAACACTGAAGCTTTCTTT	CASRPSTGLNTEAFF
TRBV11-2	.	TRBJ2-7	.	TGTGCCAGCAGCGCCGCCCGGGATTCCTACGAGCAGTACTTC	CASSAARDSYEQYF
TRBV4-1	TRBD1	TRBJ1-2	once	TGCGCCAGCAGCTCAGACAGGGGGCGCGAGCGCGGCTACACCTTC	CASSSDRGRERGYTF
TRBV28	TRBD1	TRBJ1-2	.	TGTGCCAGCAGCCGACGGGCACAGGGGACCAACTATGGCTACACCTTC	CASSRRAQGTNYGYTF
TRBV29-1	TRBD1	TRBJ1-2	.	TGCAGCGTTTTGGGGACAGGGGAAGGCTATGGCTACACCTTC	CSVLGTGEGYGYTF
TRBV2	.	TRBJ2-1	.	TGTGCCAGCAGTGAGGGAGCCCGCCTAATCGACAATGAGCAGTTCTTC	CASSEGARLIDNEQFF
TRBV6-6	.	TRBJ2-7	once	TGTGCCAGCAGCGGAGGTCCCTACTCCTACGAGCAGTACTTC	CASSGGPYSYEQYF
TRBV5-1	TRBD2	TRBJ2-7	.	TGCGCCAGCAGCTTGTGGCCTAGCGGGAGGGGCGAGCAGTACTTC	CASSLWPSGRGEQYF
TRBV5-5	.	TRBJ1-1	.	TGTGCCAGCAGCTACCGAGTGAACACTGAAGCTTTCTTT	CASSYRVNTEAFF
TRBV6-5	TRBD2	TRBJ2-1	once	TGTGCCAGCAGTTACGCGCTAGCGGGGTACAATGAGCAGTTCTTC	CASSYALAGYNEQFF
TRBV5-1	.	TRBJ2-1	.	TGCGCCAGCAGCTTGGTCGGGAAGGGAGAGCAAACCCTCTCCTCATACTCCTACAATGAGCAGTTCTTC	CASSLVGKGEQTLSSYSYNEQFF
TRBV6-5	.	TRBJ2-7	once	TGTGCCAGCAGTCCGAGGTTGGGGCGCTCCTACGAGCAGTACTTC	CASSPRLGRSYEQYF
TRBV18	.	TRBJ2-1	.	TGTGCCAGCTCACCACGTGCAGACAGCTCCTACAATGAGCAGTTCTTC	CASSPRADSSYNEQFF
TRBV28	.	TRBJ1-5	once	TGTGCCAGCAGTCCGACGGACTATAGCAATCAGCCCCAGCATTTT	CASSPTDYSNQPQHF
TRBV6-6	.	TRBJ1-2	.	TGTGCCAGCAGTTACGGACAGCTCTATGGCTACACCTTC	CASSYGQLYGYTF
TRBV30	TRBD2	TRBJ2-1	.	TGTGCCGGAGGTACGGCGGGACTAGCGGGAGCCGGGGCCTACAATGAGCAGTTCTTC	CAGGTAGLAGAGAYNEQFF
TRBV27	TRBD2	TRBJ2-2	.	TGTGCCAGCAGTTCCCGGACTAGCGGGAGATCCCGGAACACCGGGGAGCTGTTTTTT	CASSSRTSGRSRNTGELFF
TRBV6-4	.	TRBJ1-2	.	TGTGCCAGCAGTGACACCCTCCGGGAGGGTAACTATGGCTACACCTTC	CASSDTLREGNYGYTF
TRBV27	TRBD1	TRBJ2-7	few	TGTGCCAGCAGCCGGGACAGGGCGACCCTCTACGAGCAGTACTTC	CASSRDRATLYEQYF
TRBV7-9	TRBD1	TRBJ1-2	.	TGTGCCAGCAGCCCAGGGGACAGGGGCAACTATGGCTACACCTTC	CASSPGDRGNYGYTF
TRBV25-1	.	TRBJ1-1	once	TGTGCCAGCAGCCCCCGGACAGAGCAGAACACTGAAGCTTTCTTT	CASSPRTEQNTEAFF
TRBV27	TRBD1	TRBJ2-7	.	TGTGCCAGCAGTTTAGGGGACAGGGGGGACGAGCAGTACTTC	CASSLGDRGDEQYF
TRBV18	TRBD1	TRBJ2-7	.	TGTGCCAGCTCACCAGACAGGGGGGGTTCCTACGAGCAGTACTTC	CASSPDRGGSYEQYF
TRBV27	.	TRBJ1-1	.	TGTGCCAGCAGTCAAGAAAGGAGACCTCTGTCTTTT	CASSQERRPLSF
TRBV10-2	.	TRBJ2-1	.	TGCGCCAGCAATGCCGGCGGCTTTTACAATGAGCAGTTCTTC	CASNAGGFYNEQFF
TRBV7-8	.	TRBJ1-3	few	TGTGCCAGCAGCTCCGGGACTGACTCTGGAAACACCATATATTTT	CASSSGTDSGNTIYF
TRBV5-5	TRBD2	TRBJ2-7	.	TGTGCCAGCAGCCTGACTAGCGGGAGAACTTACGAGCAGTACTTC	CASSLTSGRTYEQYF
TRBV6-5	.	TRBJ1-1	.	TGTGCCAGCAGTGTCGGGGGAAACACTGAAGCTTTCTTT	CASSVGGNTEAFF
TRBV2	TRBD1	TRBJ2-7	.	TGTGCCAGGGCCAGGGACAGGGGGCACGAGCAGTACTTC	CARARDRGHEQYF
TRBV11-2	.	TRBJ2-1	.	TGTGCCAGCAGCTCCGGGATCCTCTACAATGAGCAGTTCTTC	CASSSGILYNEQFF
TRBV5-1	TRBD1	TRBJ2-1	.	TGCGCCAGCAGGGCTTTCCCGGGACAGGGCTACAATGAGCAGTTCTTC	CASRAFPGQGYNEQFF
TRBV25-1	.	TRBJ1-3	.	TGTGCCAGCAGTTTAACGGGGAGGGCCACTGGAAACACCATATATTTT	CASSLTGRATGNTIYF
TRBV6-1	TRBD1	TRBJ2-2	.	TGTGCCAGCACTGAGGGACAGGGGGCGTATGTGGCCGGGGAGCTGTTTTTT	CASTEGQGAYVAGELFF
TRBV5-5	.	TRBJ1-2	.	TGTGCCAGCAGCATAACCCGGGGCTATGGCTACACCTTC	CASSITRGYGYTF
TRBV19	TRBD2	TRBJ2-1	.	TGTGCCAGTAGTAGCGCTCGACTAGCGGGAGGGAGTGAGCAGTTCTTC	CASSSARLAGGSEQFF
TRBV10-3	TRBD1	TRBJ2-7	.	TGTGCCATCGGCGGGACAGGGGAGTACGAGCAGTACTTC	CAIGGTGEYEQYF
TRBV27	TRBD2	TRBJ2-1	few	TGTGCCAGCAGTGCCGTAACTAGCGGGAGTCGGGATGAGCAGTTCTTC	CASSAVTSGSRDEQFF
TRBV30	TRBD2	TRBJ2-1	few	TGTGCCTGGATCGGACTAGCGGGAGCCCGGGGACATGAGCAGTTCTTC	CAWIGLAGARGHEQFF
TRBV5-1	.	TRBJ2-7	.	TGCGCCAGCAGCACCCGACAGGCTTCCTACGAGCAGTACTTC	CASSTRQASYEQYF
TRBV7-9	.	TRBJ2-1	.	TGTGCCAGCAGCTTAAATCCGGTCAATGAGCAGTTCTTC	CASSLNPVNEQFF
TRBV7-9	TRBD1	TRBJ1-1	.	TGTGCCAGCAGCTTAGTCGGCAGGGGGCGCTTTGTAGGTACTGAAGCTTTCTTT	CASSLVGRGRFVGTEAFF
TRBV15	TRBD1	TRBJ2-7	.	TGTGCCACCAGCGGTGACAGGGGCTGGACCTACGAGCAGTACTTC	CATSGDRGWTYEQYF
TRBV10-3	TRBD1	TRBJ2-7	.	TGTGCCATCAGTGAGTCTACATACAGGGGCGGTTACGAGCAGTACTTC	CAISESTYRGGYEQYF